The entry that follows covers one TCR beta chain sequence. Using immunoSEQ multiplex PCR, the repertoire was profiled, and TCRdb retains in-frame clones only, with some absent. This sample has 210,000 or so clones, with less than 90% found just once. These data come from a study of blood T cell repertoires in COVID-19. The sequence was collected from a woman between 45 and 60 years old in a cohort exposed to, infected with or recovered from COVID-19 (not recorded which). The sequenced sample was PBMCs or T cells enriched from blood (not recorded which).

The CDR3 coding sequence is TGTGCCAGTAGTATATCGGCGAGGTCTAACTATGGCTACACCTTC. It translates to CASSISARSNYGYTF. V is TRBV19 and J is TRBJ1-2, with no clear D. The CDR3 contains 15 residues. Germline V CDR1 and CDR2: LNHDA, SQIVND (reference sequence). V lost 2 bases, J lost 0 bases, and 10 bases lay in between.